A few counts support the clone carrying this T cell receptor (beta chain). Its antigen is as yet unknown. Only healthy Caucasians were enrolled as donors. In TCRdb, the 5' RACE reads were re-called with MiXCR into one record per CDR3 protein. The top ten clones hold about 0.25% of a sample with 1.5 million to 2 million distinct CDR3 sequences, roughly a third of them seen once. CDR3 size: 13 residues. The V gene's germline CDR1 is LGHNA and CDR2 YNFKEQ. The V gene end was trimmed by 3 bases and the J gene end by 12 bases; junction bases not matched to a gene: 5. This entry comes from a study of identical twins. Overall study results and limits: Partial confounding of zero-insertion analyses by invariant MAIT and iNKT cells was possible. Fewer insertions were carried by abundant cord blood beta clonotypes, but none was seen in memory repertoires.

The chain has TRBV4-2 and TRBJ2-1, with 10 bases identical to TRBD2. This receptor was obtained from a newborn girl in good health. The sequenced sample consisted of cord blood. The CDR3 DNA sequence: TGTGCCAGCAGCCAGGGGACTAGCGTTGGGCAGTTCTTC. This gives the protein CASSQGTSVGQFF.